This T cell receptor (beta chain) was profiled in a study of blood T cell repertoires in COVID-19. CDR3 length: 15 amino acids. Sequencing was performed with immunoSEQ multiplex PCR; in TCRdb, only in-frame clones are kept and a portion is missing. The sample lists approximately 180,000 clones; roughly 87% were seen once. The sample taken for sequencing was PBMCs or T cells enriched from blood (not recorded which). This sequence was found in a human donor with acute COVID-19. The donor label of this sample is uncertain. The chain uses TRBV21-1 and TRBJ2-7; the table's TRBD1 call for D was not verified on the DNA. TRBV21-1 corresponds to a pseudogene. This CDR3 reads CASCHTGQVIYEQYF. The CDR3 DNA reads as TGTGCCAGCTGCCACACGGGACAGGTGATTTACGAGCAGTACTTC.